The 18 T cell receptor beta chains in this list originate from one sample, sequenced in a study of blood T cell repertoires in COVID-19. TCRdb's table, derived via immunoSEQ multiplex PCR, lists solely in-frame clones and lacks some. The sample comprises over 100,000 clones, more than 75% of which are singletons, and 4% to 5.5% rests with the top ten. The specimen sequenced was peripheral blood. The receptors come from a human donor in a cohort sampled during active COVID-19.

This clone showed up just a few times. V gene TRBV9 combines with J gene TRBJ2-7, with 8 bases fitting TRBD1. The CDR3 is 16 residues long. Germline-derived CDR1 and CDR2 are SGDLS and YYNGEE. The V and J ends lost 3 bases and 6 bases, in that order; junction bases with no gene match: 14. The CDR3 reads CASSASLQTGGGEQYF. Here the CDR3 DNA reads TGTGCCAGCAGCGCCTCCCTTCAAACAGGGGGAGGCGAGCAGTACTTC.

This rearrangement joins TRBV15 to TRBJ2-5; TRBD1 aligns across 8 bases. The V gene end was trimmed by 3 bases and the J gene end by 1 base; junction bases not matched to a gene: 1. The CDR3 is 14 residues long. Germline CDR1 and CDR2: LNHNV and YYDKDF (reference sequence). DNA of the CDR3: TGTGCCACCAGCAGGGACAGGGCCCAAGAGACCCAGTACTTC. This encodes CATSRDRAQETQYF.

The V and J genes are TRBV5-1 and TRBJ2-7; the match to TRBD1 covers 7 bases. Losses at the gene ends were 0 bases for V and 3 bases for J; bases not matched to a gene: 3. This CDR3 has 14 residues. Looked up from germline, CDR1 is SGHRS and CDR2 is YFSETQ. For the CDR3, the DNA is TGCGCCAGCAGCTTGGGACAGGGCTTCTACGAGCAGTACTTC. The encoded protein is CASSLGQGFYEQYF.

In DNA form, the CDR3 reads TGCGCCAGCAGCCAAGTGGAGCGAGGGGGGGCCGGTGAGCAGTTCTTC. Translating gives CASSQVERGGAGEQFF. This sequence joins TRBV4-1 and TRBJ2-1; a possible D gene is TRBD2 (7 bases). Per the germline V gene, CDR1 is MGHRA and CDR2 is YSYEKL. The CDR3 contains 16 residues. V lost 1 base, J lost 9 bases, and 19 bases lay in between.

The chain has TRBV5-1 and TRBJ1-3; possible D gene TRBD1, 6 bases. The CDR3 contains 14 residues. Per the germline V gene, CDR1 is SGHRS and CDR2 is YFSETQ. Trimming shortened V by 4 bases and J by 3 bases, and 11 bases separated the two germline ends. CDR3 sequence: CASSVSGDGNTIYF. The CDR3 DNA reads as TGCGCCAGCAGCGTCTCAGGGGATGGAAACACCATATATTTT.

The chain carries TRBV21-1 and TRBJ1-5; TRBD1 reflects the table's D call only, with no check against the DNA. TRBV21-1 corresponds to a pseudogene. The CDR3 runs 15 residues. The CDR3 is CASPHFRQGGWTQHF. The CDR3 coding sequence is TGTGCCAGCCCCCACTTCCGACAGGGGGGCTGGACCCAGCATTTT.

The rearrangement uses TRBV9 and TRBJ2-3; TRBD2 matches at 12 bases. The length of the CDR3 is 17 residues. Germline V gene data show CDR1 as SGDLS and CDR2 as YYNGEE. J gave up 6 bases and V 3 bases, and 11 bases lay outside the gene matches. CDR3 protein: CASSALGGLAGTDTQYF. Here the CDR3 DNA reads TGTGCCAGCAGCGCCCTCGGCGGACTAGCGGGAACTGATACGCAGTATTTT.

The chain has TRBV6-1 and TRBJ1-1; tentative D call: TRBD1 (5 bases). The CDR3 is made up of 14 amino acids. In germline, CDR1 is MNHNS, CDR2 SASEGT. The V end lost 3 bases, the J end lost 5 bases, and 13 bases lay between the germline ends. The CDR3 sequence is CASSDRGGETEAFF. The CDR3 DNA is TGTGCCAGCAGTGATCGTGGGGGGGAGACTGAAGCTTTCTTT.

CDR3 sequence: CASSPLRGSTAPSTDTQYF. In nucleotides, the CDR3 is TGTGCCAGCTCGCCCTTACGGGGGAGTACCGCCCCTAGCACAGATACGCAGTATTTT. The chain couples TRBV18 to TRBJ2-3, with TRBD2 as a possible D gene (6 bases). Trimming pared 6 bases from V and 0 bases from J, leaving 25 bases between. Germline-derived CDR1 and CDR2 are KGHSH and LQKENI. The CDR3 loop spans 19 amino acids.

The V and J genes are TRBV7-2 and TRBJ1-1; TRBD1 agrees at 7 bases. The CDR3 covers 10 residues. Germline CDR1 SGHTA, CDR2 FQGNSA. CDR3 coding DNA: TGTGGCCAGGGGGTCACTGAAGCTTTCTTT. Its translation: CGQGVTEAFF.

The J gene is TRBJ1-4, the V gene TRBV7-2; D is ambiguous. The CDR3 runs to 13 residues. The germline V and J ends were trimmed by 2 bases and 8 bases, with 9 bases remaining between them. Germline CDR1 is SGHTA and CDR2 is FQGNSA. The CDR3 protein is CASSLRVEEKLFF. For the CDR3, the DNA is TGTGCCAGCAGCTTACGGGTTGAGGAAAAACTGTTTTTT.

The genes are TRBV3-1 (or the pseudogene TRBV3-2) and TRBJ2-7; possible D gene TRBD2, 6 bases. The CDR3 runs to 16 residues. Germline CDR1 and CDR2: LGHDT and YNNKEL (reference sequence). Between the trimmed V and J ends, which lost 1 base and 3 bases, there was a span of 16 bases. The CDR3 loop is CASSQALGRTNYEQYF. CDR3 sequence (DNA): TGTGCCAGCAGCCAAGCCCTAGGACGGACTAACTACGAGCAGTACTTC.

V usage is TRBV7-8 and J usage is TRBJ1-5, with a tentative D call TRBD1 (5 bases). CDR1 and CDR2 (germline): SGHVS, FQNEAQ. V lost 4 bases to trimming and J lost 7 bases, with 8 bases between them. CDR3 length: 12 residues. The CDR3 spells CASSSGAQPQHF. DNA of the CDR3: TGTGCCAGCAGCTCTGGGGCCCAGCCCCAGCATTTT.

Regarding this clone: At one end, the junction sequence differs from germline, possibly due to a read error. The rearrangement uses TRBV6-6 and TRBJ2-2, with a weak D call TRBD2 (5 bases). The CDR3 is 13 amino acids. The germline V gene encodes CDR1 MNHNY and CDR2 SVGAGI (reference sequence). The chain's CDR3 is CASIRGVTEELFF. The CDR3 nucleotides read TGTGCCAGCATACGGGGAGTCACCGAGGAGCTGTTTTTT.

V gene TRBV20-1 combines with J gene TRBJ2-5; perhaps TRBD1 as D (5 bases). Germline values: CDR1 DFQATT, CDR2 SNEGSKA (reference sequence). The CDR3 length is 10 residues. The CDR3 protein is CRPQGETQYF. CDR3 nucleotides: TGCAGACCTCAGGGAGAGACCCAGTACTTC.

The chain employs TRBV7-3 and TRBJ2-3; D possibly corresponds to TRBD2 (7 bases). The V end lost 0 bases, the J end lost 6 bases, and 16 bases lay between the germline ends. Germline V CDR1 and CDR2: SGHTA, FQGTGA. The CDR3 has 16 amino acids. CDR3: CASSLTGGGAEDTQYF. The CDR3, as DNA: TGTGCCAGCAGCTTAACCGGAGGGGGGGCTGAGGATACGCAGTATTTT.

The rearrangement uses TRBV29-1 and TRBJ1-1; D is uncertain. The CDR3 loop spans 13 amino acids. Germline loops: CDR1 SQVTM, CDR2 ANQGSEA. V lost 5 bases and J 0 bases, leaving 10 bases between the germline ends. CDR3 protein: CSVTGNLNTEAFF. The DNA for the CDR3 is TGCAGCGTTACCGGTAATTTGAACACTGAAGCTTTCTTT.

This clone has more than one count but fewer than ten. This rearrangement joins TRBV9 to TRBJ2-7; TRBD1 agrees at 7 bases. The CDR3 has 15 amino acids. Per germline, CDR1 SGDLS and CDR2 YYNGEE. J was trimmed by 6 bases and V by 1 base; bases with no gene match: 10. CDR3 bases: TGTGCCAGCAGCGTAATGGGGACAGTATTATCCGAGCAGTACTTC. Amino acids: CASSVMGTVLSEQYF. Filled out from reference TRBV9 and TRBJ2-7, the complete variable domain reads DSGVTQTPKHLITATGQRVTLRCSPRSGDLSVYWYQQSLDQGLQFLIQYYNGEERAKGNILERFSAQQFPDLHSELNLSSLELGDSALYFCASSVMGTVLSEQYFGPGTRLTVT.